This T cell receptor (beta chain) was sequenced in a study of blood T cell repertoires in COVID-19. In the study overall: Nucleic acid was either cDNA or gDNA, and it came from T cells, B-cell-depleted T cells, or PBMCs.

This CDR3 has 15 residues. V was shortened by 0 bases and J by 3 bases, with 10 bases between the two germline ends. Germline V lookup: CDR1 SGDLS, CDR2 YYNGEE. Authors' processing steps: The authors estimated nucleated cell counts from reference gene primer amplification. Assay: immunoSEQ multiplex PCR; the TCRdb copy retains only in-frame clones and omits some. The DNA gave D and trimming, while V, J and clone size come from that table. The sample yields around 250,000 clones, approximately 82% seen once. The sample was peripheral blood. The chain employs TRBV9 and TRBJ2-1; perhaps TRBD2 as D (6 bases). This sequence originates from a man in his forties with active or convalescent COVID-19. The CDR3 DNA sequence: TGTGCCAGCAGCGTAGAGCCTAGCGTCTACAATGAGCAGTTCTTC. Translation: CASSVEPSVYNEQFF.